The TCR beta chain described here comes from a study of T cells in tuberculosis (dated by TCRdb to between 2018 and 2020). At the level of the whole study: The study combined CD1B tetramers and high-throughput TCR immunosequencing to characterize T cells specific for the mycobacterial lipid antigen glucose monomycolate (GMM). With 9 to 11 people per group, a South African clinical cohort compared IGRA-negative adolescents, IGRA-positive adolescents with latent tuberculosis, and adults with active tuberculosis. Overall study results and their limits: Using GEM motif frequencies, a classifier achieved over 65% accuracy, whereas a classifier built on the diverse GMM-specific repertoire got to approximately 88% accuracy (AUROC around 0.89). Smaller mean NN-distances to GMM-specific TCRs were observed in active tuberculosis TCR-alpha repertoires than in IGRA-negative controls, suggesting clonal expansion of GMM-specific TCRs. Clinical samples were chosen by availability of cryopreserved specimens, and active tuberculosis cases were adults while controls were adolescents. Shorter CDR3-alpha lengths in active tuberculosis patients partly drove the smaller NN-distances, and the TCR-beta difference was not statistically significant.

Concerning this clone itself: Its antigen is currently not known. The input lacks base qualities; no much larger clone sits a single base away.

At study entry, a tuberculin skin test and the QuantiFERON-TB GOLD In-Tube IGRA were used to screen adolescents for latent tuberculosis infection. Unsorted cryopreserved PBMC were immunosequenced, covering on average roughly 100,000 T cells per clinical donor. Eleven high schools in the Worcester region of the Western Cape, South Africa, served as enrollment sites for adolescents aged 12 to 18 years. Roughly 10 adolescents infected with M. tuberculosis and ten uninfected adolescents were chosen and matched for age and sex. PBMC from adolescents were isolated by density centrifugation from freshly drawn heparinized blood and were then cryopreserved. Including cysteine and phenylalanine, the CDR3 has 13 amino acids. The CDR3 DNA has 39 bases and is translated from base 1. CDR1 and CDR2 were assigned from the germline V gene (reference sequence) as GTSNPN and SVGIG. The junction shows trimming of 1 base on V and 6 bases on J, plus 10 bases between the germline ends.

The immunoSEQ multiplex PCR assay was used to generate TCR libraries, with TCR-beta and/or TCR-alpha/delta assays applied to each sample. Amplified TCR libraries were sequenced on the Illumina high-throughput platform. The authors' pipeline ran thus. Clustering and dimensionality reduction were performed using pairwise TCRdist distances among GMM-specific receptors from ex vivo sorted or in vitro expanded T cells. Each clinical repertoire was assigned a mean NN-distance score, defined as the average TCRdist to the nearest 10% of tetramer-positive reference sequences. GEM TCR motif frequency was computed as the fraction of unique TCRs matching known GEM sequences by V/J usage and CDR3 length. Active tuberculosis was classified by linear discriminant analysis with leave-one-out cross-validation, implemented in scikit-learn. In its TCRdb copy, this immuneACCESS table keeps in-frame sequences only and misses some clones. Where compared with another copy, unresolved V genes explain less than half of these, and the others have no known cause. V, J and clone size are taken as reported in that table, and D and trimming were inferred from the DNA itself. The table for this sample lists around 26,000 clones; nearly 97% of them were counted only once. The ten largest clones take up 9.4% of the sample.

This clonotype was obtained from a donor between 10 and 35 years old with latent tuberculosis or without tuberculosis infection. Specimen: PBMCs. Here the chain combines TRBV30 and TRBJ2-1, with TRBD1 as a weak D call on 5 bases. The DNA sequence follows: TGTGCCTGGAGTGGTTACCAGGGCAATGAGCAGTTCTTC. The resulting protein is CAWSGYQGNEQFF.